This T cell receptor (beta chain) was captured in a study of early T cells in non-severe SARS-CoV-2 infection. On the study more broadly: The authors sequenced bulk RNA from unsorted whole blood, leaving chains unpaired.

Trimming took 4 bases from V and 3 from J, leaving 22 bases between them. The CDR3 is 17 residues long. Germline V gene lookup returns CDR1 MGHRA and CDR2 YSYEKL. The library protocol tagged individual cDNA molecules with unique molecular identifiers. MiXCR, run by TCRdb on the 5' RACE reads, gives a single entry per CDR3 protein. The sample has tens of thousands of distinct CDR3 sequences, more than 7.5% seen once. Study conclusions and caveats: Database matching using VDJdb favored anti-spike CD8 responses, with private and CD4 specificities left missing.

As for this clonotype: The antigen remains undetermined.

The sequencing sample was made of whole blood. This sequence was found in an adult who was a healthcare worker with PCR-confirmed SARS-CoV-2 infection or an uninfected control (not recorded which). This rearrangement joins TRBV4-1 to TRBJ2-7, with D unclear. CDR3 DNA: TGCGCCAGCAGCCGTTTCGAGTCTGGACCGACGATCTACGAGCAGTACTTC. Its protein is CASSRFESGPTIYEQYF.